This TCR beta chain was recorded in a study of blood T cells in healthy people across ages. The CDR3 extends over 14 amino acids. Trimming cost V 4 bases and J 7 bases, with 16 bases left between them. CDR1 and CDR2 from the germline V gene are SNHLY and FYNNEI. It was with a sample-barcoded 5' primer and a J-beta primer mix that a second PCR of about 6 to 11 cycles was run. TCRdb used MiXCR to reprocess the 5' RACE reads, holding one entry per CDR3 protein. The profile shows around 800,000 distinct CDR3 sequences, more than 25% of them singletons. Per sample, at least 5 micrograms of total RNA were extracted. A further study also used this sample, focusing on T cells of mothers and their children. That publication notes: The donor cohort consisted of a few healthy Caucasian mothers and their six children. Persistent microchimeric T cell clones were sought, and none were detected.

The clonotype was recovered from a boy aged 5-17 years in good health. The sequenced sample was blood. The chain uses TRBV2 and TRBJ2-5; D ambiguous. Written as DNA, the CDR3 is TGTGCCAGCAGTGTTCGAGTCGAAGCTGGGACCCAGTACTTC. Residues: CASSVRVEAGTQYF.